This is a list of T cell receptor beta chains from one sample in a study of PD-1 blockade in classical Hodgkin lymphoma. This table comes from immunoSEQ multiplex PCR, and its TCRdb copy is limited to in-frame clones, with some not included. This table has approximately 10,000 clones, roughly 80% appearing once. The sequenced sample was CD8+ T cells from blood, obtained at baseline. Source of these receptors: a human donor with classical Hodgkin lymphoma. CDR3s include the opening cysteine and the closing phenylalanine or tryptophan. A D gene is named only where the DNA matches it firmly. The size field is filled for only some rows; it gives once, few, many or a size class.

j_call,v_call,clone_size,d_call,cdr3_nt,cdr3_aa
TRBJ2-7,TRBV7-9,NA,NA,TGTGCCAGCAGCTTAAGGATTGGGGTGTCCTACGAGCAGTACTTC,CASSLRIGVSYEQYF
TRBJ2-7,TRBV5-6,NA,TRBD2,TGTGCCAGCAGCCAGGGACTAGCGGAGCTCTACGAGCAGTACTTC,CASSQGLAELYEQYF
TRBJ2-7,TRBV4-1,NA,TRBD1,TGCGCCAGCAGCCAAGAGGACAGGGAAACCTACGAGCAGTACTTC,CASSQEDRETYEQYF
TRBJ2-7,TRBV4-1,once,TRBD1,TGCGCCAGCAGCCAAGATCAAGGGACAGCCTACGAGCAGTACTTC,CASSQDQGTAYEQYF
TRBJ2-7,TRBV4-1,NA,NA,TGCGCCAGCAGCCAAGAATCAGGGCGGAACTACGAGCAGTACTTC,CASSQESGRNYEQYF
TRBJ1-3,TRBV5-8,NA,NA,TGTGCCAGCAGCTTGTTAAACACCATATATTTT,CASSLLNTIYF
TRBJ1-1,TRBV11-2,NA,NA,TGTGCCAGCAGCTTAGATGTTGGGTTGAACACTGAAGCTTTCTTT,CASSLDVGLNTEAFF
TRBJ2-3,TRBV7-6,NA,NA,TGTGCCAGCAGCTTAGAATGGGGGCTAGATACGCAGTATTTT,CASSLEWGLDTQYF
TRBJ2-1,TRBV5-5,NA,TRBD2,TGTGCCAGCATCTTACTAGCGGGGGACAATGAGCAGTTCTTC,CASILLAGDNEQFF
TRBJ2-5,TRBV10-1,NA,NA,TGCGCCAGCAGTGAGTCGGGAGAGACCCAGTACTTC,CASSESGETQYF
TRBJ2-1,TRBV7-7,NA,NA,TGTGCTAGCAGCCCGGGAGTGAACAATGAGCAGTTCTTC,CASSPGVNNEQFF
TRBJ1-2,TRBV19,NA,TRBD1,TGTGCCAGTAGTGGGGACAGAGATGGCTACACCTTC,CASSGDRDGYTF
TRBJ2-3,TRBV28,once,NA,TGTGCCAGCAGTTTCGCGCCTAATACGCAGTATTTT,CASSFAPNTQYF
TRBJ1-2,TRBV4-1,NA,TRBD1,TGCGCCAGCAGCCAGCCGGGACAGACAAACTATGGCTACACCTTC,CASSQPGQTNYGYTF
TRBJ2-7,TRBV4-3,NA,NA,TGCGCCAGCAGCCAAGATGTGGCAGGGGCCGTTTCCTCCTACGAGCAGTACTTC,CASSQDVAGAVSSYEQYF
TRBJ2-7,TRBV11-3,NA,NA,TGTGCCAGCAGCCCCCCGGGTGGACAGTACGAGCAGTACTTC,CASSPPGGQYEQYF
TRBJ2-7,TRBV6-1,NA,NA,TGTGCCAGCAGTGAAGTGGGGGACAATACCTACGAGCAGTACTTC,CASSEVGDNTYEQYF
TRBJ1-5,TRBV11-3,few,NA,TGTGCCAGCACCGGGGTGAATAGCAATCAGCCCCAGCATTTT,CASTGVNSNQPQHF
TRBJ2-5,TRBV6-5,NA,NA,TGTGCCAGCAGTTATACCCCCGGGGAGCAAGAGACCCAGTACTTC,CASSYTPGEQETQYF
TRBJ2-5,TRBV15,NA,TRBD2,TGTGCCACCAGCAGAGTTCTAGCGGGAGTCGGCCAAGAGACCCAGTACTTC,CATSRVLAGVGQETQYF
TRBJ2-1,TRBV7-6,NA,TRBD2,TGTGCCAGCAGCTCCGCGGGGGGGAGGGATTCCTACAATGAGCAGTTCTTC,CASSSAGGRDSYNEQFF
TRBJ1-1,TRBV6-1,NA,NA,TGTGCCAGCAGTGAAGCGCTAGTAAGGGGACCCTCTTGGAACACTGAAGCTTTCTTT,CASSEALVRGPSWNTEAFF
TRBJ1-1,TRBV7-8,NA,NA,TGTGCCAGCAGCTTGGGGGCGAACACTGAAGCTTTCTTT,CASSLGANTEAFF
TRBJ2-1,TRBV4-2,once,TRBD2,TGTGCCAGCAGCCAAGATTGGCGGGGAGGGCCCTCTTATGAGCAGTTCTTC,CASSQDWRGGPSYEQFF
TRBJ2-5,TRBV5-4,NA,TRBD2,TGTGCCAGGTTTTCCTCTAGCGGGAGGCAATACCAAGAGACCCAGTACTTC,CARFSSSGRQYQETQYF
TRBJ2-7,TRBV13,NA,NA,TGTGCCAGCAGCGAAACACAGGGCCCCTACGAGCAGTACTTC,CASSETQGPYEQYF
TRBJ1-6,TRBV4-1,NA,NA,TGCGCCAGCAGCCACTGGGACTCCTGGAAGCATTCACCCCTCCACTTT,CASSHWDSWKHSPLHF
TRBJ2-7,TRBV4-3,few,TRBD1,TGCGCCAGCAGCCCATCTGGTCCGGGACAGGTTAACGAGCAGTACTTC,CASSPSGPGQVNEQYF
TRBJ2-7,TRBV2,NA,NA,TGTGCCAGCAGTGACGTCTACGAGCAGTACTTC,CASSDVYEQYF
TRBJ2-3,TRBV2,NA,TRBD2,TGTGCCAGCAGTGAAGCAACTAGCGGGAGGTCCGCTAGCACAGATACGCAGTATTTT,CASSEATSGRSASTDTQYF
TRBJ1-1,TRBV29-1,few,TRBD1,TGCAGCGTTGGGTTACTTCAGGGGGTTGGGGCTTTCTTT,CSVGLLQGVGAFF
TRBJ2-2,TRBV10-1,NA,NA,TGCGCCAGCAGTGAGTTGGGGGACACCGGGGAGCTGTTTTTT,CASSELGDTGELFF
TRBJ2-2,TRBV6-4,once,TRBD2,TGTGCCAGCAGCGCCCTAGCGGGGTTGAACACCGGGGAGCTGTTTTTT,CASSALAGLNTGELFF
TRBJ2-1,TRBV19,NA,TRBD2,TGTGCCAGTAAGGCCGGGACTAGCGGGAGTAACTACAATGAGCAGTTCTTC,CASKAGTSGSNYNEQFF
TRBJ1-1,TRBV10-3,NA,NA,TGTGCCATCAGTGAGTCGGGGGCTATGAACACTGAAGCTTTCTTT,CAISESGAMNTEAFF
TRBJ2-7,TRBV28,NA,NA,TGTGCCAGCAGCCCCCCTGAGTACGAGCAGTACTTC,CASSPPEYEQYF
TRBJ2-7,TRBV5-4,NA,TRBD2,TGTGCCAGCAGTCCTAGCGGGGTAAACTCCTACGAGCAGTACTTC,CASSPSGVNSYEQYF
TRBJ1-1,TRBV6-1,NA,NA,TGTGCCAGCAGCGAACAGGAAACCACTGAAGCTTTCTTT,CASSEQETTEAFF
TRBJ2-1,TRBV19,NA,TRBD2,TGTGCCAGTAGTAAGGAGAAGGGACTAGCGGGACTTCATCTCTTTTACAATGAGCAGTTCTTC,CASSKEKGLAGLHLFYNEQFF
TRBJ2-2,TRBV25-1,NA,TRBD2,TGTGCCAGCAGTTGGACTAGCGGGAGTAGGGCCGGGGAGCTGTTTTTT,CASSWTSGSRAGELFF
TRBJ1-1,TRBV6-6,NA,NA,TGTGCCAGCATAGGAGGGAACGCTGAAGCTTTCTTT,CASIGGNAEAFF
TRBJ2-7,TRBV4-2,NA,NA,TGTGCCAGCAGCCCCTCCTCGGGCAGCGGATCTCTCTACGAGCAGTACTTC,CASSPSSGSGSLYEQYF
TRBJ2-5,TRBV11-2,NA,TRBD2,TGTGCCAGCAGCTTAGTAGCGGGACCGCGATACCAAGAGACCCAGTACTTC,CASSLVAGPRYQETQYF
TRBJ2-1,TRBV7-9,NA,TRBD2,TGTGCCAGCAGCACCACCAGACTAGCGGGAGGGTCCTACAATGAGCAGTTCTTC,CASSTTRLAGGSYNEQFF
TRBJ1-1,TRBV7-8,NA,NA,TGTGCCAGCACATTTGGACAGGAAGCTTTCTTT,CASTFGQEAFF
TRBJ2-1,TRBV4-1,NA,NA,TGCGCCAGCAGCCAAGGAGGATGGAGACAGGAAAACTGGAATGAGCAGTTCTTC,CASSQGGWRQENWNEQFF
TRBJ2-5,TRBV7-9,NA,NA,TGTGCCAGCAGCTTTCCCGCAGGAGAGACCCAGTACTTC,CASSFPAGETQYF